What follows are 10 T cell receptor beta chains derived from one specimen sequenced in a study of T cell responses to AZD1222 COVID-19 vaccine. Data came from immunoSEQ multiplex PCR; TCRdb stores just in-frame clones and leaves some out. The data show some 66,000 clones, with about 89% seen just once and roughly 27% held by the top ten. Sequenced here: peripheral blood, sampled 28 days after the second AZD1222 dose. The origin of the receptors is an adult who received the AZD1222 COVID-19 vaccine.

The chain links TRBV29-1 to TRBJ2-5; 8 bases are shared with TRBD1. The CDR3 contains 16 residues. The germline V gene has CDR1 SQVTM and CDR2 ANQGSEA. The V and J ends lost 3 bases and 5 bases, in that order; junction bases with no gene match: 14. The CDR3 DNA reads as TGCAGCGTTGACGGAAGACAGGGGACCGTGGGTGAGACCCAGTACTTC. Its translation is CSVDGRQGTVGETQYF.

This chain links TRBV4-1 with TRBJ2-7, with D perhaps matching TRBD2 (5 bases). The CDR3 is 15 amino acids. Trimming pared 0 bases from V and 6 bases from J, leaving 15 bases between. Looked up from germline, CDR1 is MGHRA and CDR2 is YSYEKL. The CDR3 sequence is CASSQESGPSSEQYF. DNA for the CDR3: TGCGCCAGCAGCCAAGAGTCGGGCCCTAGCTCCGAGCAGTACTTC.

The V call is TRBV28, the J call TRBJ1-1; maybe TRBD1 (6 bases). CDR1 and CDR2 from the germline V gene are MDHEN and SYDVKM. With 2 bases removed from V and 8 bases from J, the gap between germline ends came to 6 bases. CDR3 size: 11 residues. The CDR3 loop is CASSLGTEAFF. The DNA for the CDR3 is TGTGCCAGCAGTTTAGGGACAGAAGCTTTCTTT.

V gene TRBV18 combines with J gene TRBJ1-1; TRBD1 agrees at 7 bases. The ends lost 2 bases at V and 6 bases at J; junction bases unmatched: 15. This CDR3 spans 17 amino acids. The germline gives CDR1 KGHSH, CDR2 LQKENI. The CDR3 region is CASSPVVADREESEAFF. In nucleotides, the CDR3 is TGTGCCAGCTCACCAGTTGTAGCAGACAGGGAGGAGTCTGAAGCTTTCTTT.

The V gene is TRBV7-8, the J gene TRBJ2-5; TRBD2 matches at 9 bases. V trimming: 6 bases; J trimming: 2 bases; junction bases outside the gene matches: 16. This CDR3 spans 18 amino acids. Germline V gene lookup returns CDR1 SGHVS and CDR2 FQNEAQ. CDR3 in DNA: TGTGCCAGCAGACGTAGCGGGAGAAGGACGGGCGCTCAAGAGACCCAGTACTTC. This codes for CASRRSGRRTGAQETQYF.

The chain recombines TRBV25-1 with TRBJ1-6, with D uncertain. V was shortened by 6 bases and J by 4 bases, with 10 bases between the two germline ends. The CDR3 consists of 14 residues. From germline, CDR1 is MGHDK and CDR2 SYGVNS. CDR3: CASRAEKYNSPLHF. Here the CDR3 DNA reads TGTGCCAGCAGGGCAGAGAAATATAATTCACCCCTCCACTTT.

CDR3: CASSLNPGMGEQYF. In DNA form, the CDR3 reads TGTGCCAGCAGCTTAAACCCAGGAATGGGCGAGCAGTACTTC. The chain recombines TRBV7-3 with TRBJ2-7; D is undetermined. Trimming cost V 1 base and J 6 bases, with 13 bases left between them. In germline, CDR1 is SGHTA, CDR2 FQGTGA. This CDR3 contains 14 residues.

The rearrangement links TRBV28 to TRBJ2-7; D is undetermined. V was shortened by 6 bases and J by 3 bases, with 12 bases between the two germline ends. Germline CDR1 MDHEN, CDR2 SYDVKM. The CDR3 sequence is 13 residues long. Here the CDR3 DNA reads TGTGCCAGCAGGCTCTCTCCCCTCTACGAGCAGTACTTC. Encoded protein: CASRLSPLYEQYF.

The V gene is TRBV5-1, the J gene TRBJ1-2, with D possibly being TRBD1 (6 bases). Looked up from germline, CDR1 is SGHRS and CDR2 is YFSETQ. Deletions cut 4 bases from V and 5 bases from J, with 12 bases between. This CDR3 is 13 amino acids long. The CDR3 region is CASSPGQIYGYTF. The CDR3 DNA follows: TGCGCCAGCAGCCCCGGACAGATTTATGGCTACACCTTC.

The J gene is TRBJ2-7, the V gene TRBV3-1 (or the pseudogene TRBV3-2); 7 bases align to TRBD2. The V gene's germline CDR1 is LGHDT and CDR2 YNNKEL (reference sequence). This CDR3 spans 13 amino acids. V was clipped by 2 bases and J by 5 bases; unmatched bases: 3. The CDR3 sequence: CASSQRLADEQYF. The CDR3 DNA is TGTGCCAGCAGCCAACGACTAGCCGACGAGCAGTACTTC.